This T cell receptor beta chain was obtained from a study of somatic mutations in cytotoxic T cells in rheumatoid arthritis. Study conclusions and caveats: Slight underrepresentation of TRBV07 in rheumatoid arthritis patients was not adjusted for multiple comparisons.

Comments on this clone: Its target is unknown.

V was clipped by 6 bases and J by 5 bases; unmatched bases: 5. The germline CDR1 and CDR2 sequences are MDHEN and SYDVKM. The CDR3 contains 14 residues. TCRdb's table, derived via immunoSEQ multiplex PCR, lists solely in-frame clones and lacks some. The sample has under 20,000 clones; roughly nine tenths are singletons. The sequence came from a man aged 35-49 years in good health. Sequencing used CD8+ T cells sorted from blood. The chain combines TRBV28 with TRBJ2-5; TRBD2 matches 11 bases. The CDR3 DNA is TGTGCCAGCAGCCGACTAGCGGGAAGGGAGACCCAGTACTTC. The encoded protein is CASSRLAGRETQYF.